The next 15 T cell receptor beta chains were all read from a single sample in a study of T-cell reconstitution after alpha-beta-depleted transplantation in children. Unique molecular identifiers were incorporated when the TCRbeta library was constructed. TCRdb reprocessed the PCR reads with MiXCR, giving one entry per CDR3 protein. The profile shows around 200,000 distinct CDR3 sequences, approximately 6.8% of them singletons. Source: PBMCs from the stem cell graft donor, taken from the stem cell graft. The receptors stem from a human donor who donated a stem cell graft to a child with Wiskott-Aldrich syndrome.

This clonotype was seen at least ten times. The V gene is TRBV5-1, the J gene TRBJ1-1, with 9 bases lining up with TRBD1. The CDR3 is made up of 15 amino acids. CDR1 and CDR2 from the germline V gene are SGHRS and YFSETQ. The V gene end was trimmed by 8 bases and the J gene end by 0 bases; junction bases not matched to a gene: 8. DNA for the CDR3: TGCGCCAGTTCGGACAGGGGAGGGTTGAACACTGAAGCTTTCTTT. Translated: CASSDRGGLNTEAFF.

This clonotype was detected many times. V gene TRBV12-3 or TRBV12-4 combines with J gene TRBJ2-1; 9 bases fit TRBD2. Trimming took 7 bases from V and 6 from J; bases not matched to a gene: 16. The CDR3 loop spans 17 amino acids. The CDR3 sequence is CASNEGGRASHSNEQFF. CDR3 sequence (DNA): TGTGCCAGCAACGAAGGCGGGAGGGCCTCTCATTCCAATGAGCAGTTCTTC.

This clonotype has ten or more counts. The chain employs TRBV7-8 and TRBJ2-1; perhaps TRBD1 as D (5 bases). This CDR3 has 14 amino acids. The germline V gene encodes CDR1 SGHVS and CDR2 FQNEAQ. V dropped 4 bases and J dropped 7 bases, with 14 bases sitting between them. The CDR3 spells CASSSLGHWNEQFF. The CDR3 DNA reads TGTGCCAGCAGCTCTCTGGGGCACTGGAATGAGCAGTTCTTC.

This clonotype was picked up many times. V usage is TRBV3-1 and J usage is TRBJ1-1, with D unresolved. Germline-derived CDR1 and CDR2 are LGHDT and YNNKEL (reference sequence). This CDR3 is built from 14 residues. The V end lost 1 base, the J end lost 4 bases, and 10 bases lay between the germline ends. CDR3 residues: CASSQVGGGTEAFF. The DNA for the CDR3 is TGTGCCAGCAGCCAAGTTGGAGGCGGCACTGAAGCTTTCTTT.

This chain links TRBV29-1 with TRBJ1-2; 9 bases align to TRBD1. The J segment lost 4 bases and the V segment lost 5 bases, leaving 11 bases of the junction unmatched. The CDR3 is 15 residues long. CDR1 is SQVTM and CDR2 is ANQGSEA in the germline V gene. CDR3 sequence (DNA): TGCAGCGTTAGACTCACAGGGGGCTCCTCCTATGGCTACACCTTC. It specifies CSVRLTGGSSYGYTF.

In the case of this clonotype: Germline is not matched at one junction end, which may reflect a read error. The CDR3 sequence is CAISSGLLCRTGELFF. The CDR3 DNA reads as TGTGCCATCAGCTCCGGGCTCCTGTGCAGGACCGGGGAGCTGTTTTTT. V is TRBV5-6 and J is TRBJ2-2; no definite D call. In germline, CDR1 is SGHDT, CDR2 YYEEEE. The CDR3 runs to 16 residues.

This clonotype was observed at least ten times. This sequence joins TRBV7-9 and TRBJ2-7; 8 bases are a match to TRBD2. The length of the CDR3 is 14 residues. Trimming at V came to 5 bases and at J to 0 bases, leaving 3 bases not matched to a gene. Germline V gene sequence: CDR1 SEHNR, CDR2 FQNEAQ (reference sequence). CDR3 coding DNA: TGTGCCAGCAGCCTGGGACTAGACTCCTACGAGCAGTACTTC. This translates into CASSLGLDSYEQYF.

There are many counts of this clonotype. CDR3 bases: TGTGCCACCAGTGAGACTAGCGGGAGCATAAATGAGCAGTTCTTC. This gives the protein CATSETSGSINEQFF. The V gene is TRBV24-1, the J gene TRBJ2-1, with 12 bases fitting TRBD2. CDR3 length equals 15 residues. CDR1 and CDR2 from the germline V gene are KGHDR and SFDVKD. After removal of 4 bases from V and 7 bases from J, the junction contained 4 bases not matched to a gene.

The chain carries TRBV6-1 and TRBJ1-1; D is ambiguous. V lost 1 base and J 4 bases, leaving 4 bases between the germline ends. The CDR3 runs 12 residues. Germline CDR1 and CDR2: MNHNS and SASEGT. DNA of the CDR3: TGTGCCAGCAGTGAAGGGGGCACTGAAGCTTTCTTT. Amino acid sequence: CASSEGGTEAFF.

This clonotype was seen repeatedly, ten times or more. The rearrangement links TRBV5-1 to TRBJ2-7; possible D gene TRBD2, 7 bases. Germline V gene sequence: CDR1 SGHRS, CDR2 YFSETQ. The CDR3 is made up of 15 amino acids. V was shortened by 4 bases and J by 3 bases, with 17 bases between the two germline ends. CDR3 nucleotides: TGCGCCAGCAGCCACTCGGGGGAGGGGGGCTACGAGCAGTACTTC. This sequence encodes CASSHSGEGGYEQYF.

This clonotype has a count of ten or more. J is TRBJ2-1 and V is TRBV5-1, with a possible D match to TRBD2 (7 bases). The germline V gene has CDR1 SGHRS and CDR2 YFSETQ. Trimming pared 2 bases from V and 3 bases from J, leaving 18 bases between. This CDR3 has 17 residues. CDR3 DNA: TGCGCCAGCAGCTTACCACGGGGGGCGGGCAACTACAATGAGCAGTTCTTC. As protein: CASSLPRGAGNYNEQFF. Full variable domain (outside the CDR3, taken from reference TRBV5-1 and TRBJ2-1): KAGVTQTPRYLIKTRGQQVTLSCSPISGHRSVSWYQQTPGQGLQFLFEYFSETQRNKGNFPGRFSGRQFSNSRSEMNVSTLELGDSALYLCASSLPRGAGNYNEQFFGPGTRLTVL.

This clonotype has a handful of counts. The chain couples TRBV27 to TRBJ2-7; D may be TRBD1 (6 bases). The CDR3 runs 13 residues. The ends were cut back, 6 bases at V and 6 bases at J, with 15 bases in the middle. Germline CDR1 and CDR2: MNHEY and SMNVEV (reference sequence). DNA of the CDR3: TGTGCCAGCAGCCTGGGGGCCCTCGGCGAGCAGTACTTC. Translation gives CASSLGALGEQYF.

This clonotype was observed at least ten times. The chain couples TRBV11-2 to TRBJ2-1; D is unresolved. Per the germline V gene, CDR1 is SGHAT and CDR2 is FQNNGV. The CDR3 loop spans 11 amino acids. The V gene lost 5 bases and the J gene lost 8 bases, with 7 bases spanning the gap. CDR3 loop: CASSITHEQFF. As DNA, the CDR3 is TGTGCCAGCAGCATCACGCATGAGCAGTTCTTC.

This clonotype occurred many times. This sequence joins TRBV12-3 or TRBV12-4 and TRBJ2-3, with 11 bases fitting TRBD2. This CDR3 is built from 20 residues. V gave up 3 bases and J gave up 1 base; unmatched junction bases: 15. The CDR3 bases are TGTGCCAGCAGTTTGTTCCTCTTGGGACTAGCGGCTCATCGCACAGATACGCAGTATTTT. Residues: CASSLFLLGLAAHRTDTQYF.

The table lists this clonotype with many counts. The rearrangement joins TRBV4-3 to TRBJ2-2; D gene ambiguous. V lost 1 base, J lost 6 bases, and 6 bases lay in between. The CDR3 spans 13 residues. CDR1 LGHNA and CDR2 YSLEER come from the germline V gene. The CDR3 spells CASSQVKAGELFF. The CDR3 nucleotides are TGCGCCAGCAGCCAAGTGAAGGCCGGGGAGCTGTTTTTT.